Sequencing of this T cell receptor (beta chain) was carried out in a study of T cell responses to AZD1222 COVID-19 vaccine. On the study more broadly: Pooled samples include second doses given at about 4 or 12 weeks. Study-wide points: Every sample of the repertoires postdated the peak T cell response. Spike was spanned by vaccine-associated CD4 TCRs, which were dominant at 160-218 and 743-854.

The method was immunoSEQ multiplex PCR; TCRdb's version includes in-frame clones alone and lacks a portion of them. This sample has approximately 130,000 clones, with around 90% found just once. Comment on this clone: As yet, its antigen is unknown. This sample includes further DNA sequences coding for the same CDR3.

V lost 6 bases, J lost 3 bases, and 6 bases lay in between. This CDR3 has 12 residues. The rearrangement links TRBV12-3 or TRBV12-4 to TRBJ1-5; D is uncertain. This clonotype originated in an adult in good health. The starting material was peripheral blood, obtained on day 0 of AZD1222 vaccination. CDR3 in DNA: TGTGCCAGCAGCTTACTCAATCAGCCCCAGCATTTT. Encoded protein: CASSLLNQPQHF.